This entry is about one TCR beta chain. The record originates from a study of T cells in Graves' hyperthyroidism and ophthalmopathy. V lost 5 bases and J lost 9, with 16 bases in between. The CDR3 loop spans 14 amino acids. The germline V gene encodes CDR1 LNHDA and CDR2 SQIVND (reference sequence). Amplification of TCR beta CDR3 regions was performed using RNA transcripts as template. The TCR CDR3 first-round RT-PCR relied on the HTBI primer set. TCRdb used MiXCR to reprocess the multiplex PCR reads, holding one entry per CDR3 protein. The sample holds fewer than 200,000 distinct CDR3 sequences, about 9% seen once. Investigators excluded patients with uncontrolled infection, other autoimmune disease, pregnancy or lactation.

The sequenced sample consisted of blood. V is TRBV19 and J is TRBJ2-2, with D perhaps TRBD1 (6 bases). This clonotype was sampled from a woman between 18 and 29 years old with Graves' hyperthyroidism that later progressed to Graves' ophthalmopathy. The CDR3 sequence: CASSDKGETRELFF. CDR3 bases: TGTGCCAGTAGTGACAAGGGGGAAACCCGGGAGCTGTTTTTT. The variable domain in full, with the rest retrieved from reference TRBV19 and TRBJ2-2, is DGGITQSPKYLFRKEGQNVTLSCEQNLNHDAMYWYRQDPGQGLRLIYYSQIVNDFQKGDIAEGYSVSREKKESFPLTVTSAQKNPTAFYLCASSDKGETRELFFGEGSRLTVL.